A selection of T cell receptor beta chains follows, all from one sample in a study of blood T cell repertoires in COVID-19. This table comes from immunoSEQ multiplex PCR, and its TCRdb copy is limited to in-frame clones, with some not included. The repertoire consists of more than 200,000 clones, with less than 90% occurring once and the leading ten covering 2% to 2.5%. Sequenced: peripheral blood. The source of these receptors is a woman in her forties or fifties with acute or convalescent COVID-19. Both conserved end residues are part of each CDR3. The D gene is left open where the match is weak. Rows give clone size only sometimes, using once, few, many, or a class for an expanded clone.

v_gene: TRBV5-1
len: 15
abundance: NA
d_gene: NA
j_gene: TRBJ2-3
CDR3aa: CASSISGPPTDTQYF
CDR3nt: TGCGCCAGCAGCATCAGCGGTCCCCCGACAGATACGCAGTATTTT

v_gene: TRBV19
len: 20
abundance: NA
d_gene: TRBD1
j_gene: TRBJ1-5
CDR3aa: CASSINTGTGARGGNQPQHF
CDR3nt: TGTGCCAGTAGTATCAACACCGGGACAGGGGCTAGGGGTGGCAATCAGCCCCAGCATTTT

v_gene: TRBV5-4
len: 12
abundance: NA
d_gene: TRBD2
j_gene: TRBJ2-7
CDR3aa: CASSETSAEQYF
CDR3nt: TGTGCCAGCAGCGAGACTAGCGCCGAGCAGTACTTC

v_gene: TRBV5-1
len: 15
abundance: NA
d_gene: TRBD2
j_gene: TRBJ2-5
CDR3aa: CASSLRSGGTETQYF
CDR3nt: TGCGCCAGCAGCTTACGAAGCGGGGGAACAGAGACCCAGTACTTC

v_gene: TRBV29-1
len: 12
abundance: NA
d_gene: NA
j_gene: TRBJ2-5
CDR3aa: CSAQTGEETQYF
CDR3nt: TGCAGCGCCCAGACGGGGGAAGAGACCCAGTACTTC

v_gene: TRBV30
len: 15
abundance: NA
d_gene: TRBD1
j_gene: TRBJ1-6
CDR3aa: CAWDYTGAHGSPLHF
CDR3nt: TGTGCCTGGGACTACACAGGGGCTCATGGTTCACCCCTCCACTTT

v_gene: TRBV30
len: 11
abundance: once
d_gene: NA
j_gene: TRBJ1-4
CDR3aa: CAWAAGEKLFF
CDR3nt: TGTGCCTGGGCCGCCGGTGAAAAACTGTTTTTT

v_gene: TRBV29-1
len: 16
abundance: few
d_gene: NA
j_gene: TRBJ1-6
CDR3aa: CSARERGDSYNSPLHF
CDR3nt: TGCAGCGCCCGAGAACGGGGAGACTCCTATAATTCACCCCTCCACTTT

v_gene: TRBV5-1
len: 14
abundance: NA
d_gene: TRBD1
j_gene: TRBJ1-2
CDR3aa: CASSLSGGSNGYTF
CDR3nt: TGCGCCAGCAGCTTGTCAGGGGGATCGAATGGCTACACCTTC

v_gene: TRBV5-1
len: 16
abundance: once
d_gene: NA
j_gene: TRBJ1-3
CDR3aa: CASSPDSLTSGNTIYF
CDR3nt: TGCGCCAGCAGCCCGGACAGCCTTACCTCTGGAAACACCATATATTTT

v_gene: TRBV30
len: 19
abundance: NA
d_gene: TRBD1
j_gene: TRBJ2-1
CDR3aa: CASRYRGQGLDGPHNEQFF
CDR3nt: TGTGCCTCGAGGTACCGGGGACAGGGGCTCGACGGCCCCCACAATGAGCAGTTCTTC

v_gene: TRBV19
len: 16
abundance: few
d_gene: NA
j_gene: TRBJ2-4
CDR3aa: CASTPPGTPAKNIQYF
CDR3nt: TGTGCCAGTACCCCACCCGGGACACCAGCCAAAAACATTCAGTACTTC

v_gene: TRBV7-2
len: 15
abundance: NA
d_gene: TRBD2
j_gene: TRBJ2-1
CDR3aa: CASSSVAGGPNEQFF
CDR3nt: TGTGCCAGCAGCTCCGTAGCGGGAGGGCCTAATGAGCAGTTCTTC

v_gene: TRBV2
len: 17
abundance: NA
d_gene: NA
j_gene: TRBJ1-5
CDR3aa: CASSPRTAEGGNQPQHF
CDR3nt: TGTGCCAGCAGTCCTAGGACAGCGGAAGGAGGCAATCAGCCCCAGCATTTT

v_gene: TRBV7-2
len: 15
abundance: NA
d_gene: NA
j_gene: TRBJ1-6
CDR3aa: CASKEQGVPNSPLHF
CDR3nt: TGTGCCAGCAAGGAACAGGGAGTGCCAAATTCACCCCTCCACTTT

v_gene: TRBV25-1
len: 15
abundance: few
d_gene: TRBD1
j_gene: TRBJ1-2
CDR3aa: CASSAQGQGRDGYTF
CDR3nt: TGTGCCAGCAGTGCACAGGGACAGGGAAGAGATGGCTACACCTTC

v_gene: TRBV7-7
len: 15
abundance: NA
d_gene: NA
j_gene: TRBJ2-1
CDR3aa: CASSLGRLPYNEQFF
CDR3nt: TGTGCCAGCAGCTTAGGAAGACTGCCCTACAATGAGCAGTTCTTC

v_gene: TRBV7-3
len: 15
abundance: NA
d_gene: NA
j_gene: TRBJ2-3
CDR3aa: CASSLRLAGTDTQYF
CDR3nt: TGTGCCAGCAGCTTAAGGCTAGCCGGCACAGATACGCAGTATTTT

v_gene: TRBV29-1
len: 13
abundance: NA
d_gene: TRBD1
j_gene: TRBJ1-2
CDR3aa: CSGDRGQVNGYTF
CDR3nt: TGCAGCGGAGACAGGGGGCAGGTTAATGGCTACACCTTC

v_gene: TRBV5-1
len: 15
abundance: NA
d_gene: TRBD2
j_gene: TRBJ2-5
CDR3aa: CASSGGLAGQETQYF
CDR3nt: TGCGCCAGCAGCGGGGGACTAGCGGGCCAAGAGACCCAGTACTTC